This is a list of T cell receptor beta chains from one sample in a study of blood T cell repertoires in COVID-19. TCRdb's table, derived via immunoSEQ multiplex PCR, lists solely in-frame clones and lacks some. Of 300,000 or so clones detected, about nine tenths appear once; the ten largest clones hold 2.9%. Sequenced sample: PBMCs or T cells enriched from blood (not recorded which). Receptors were obtained from a woman aged 45-65 years who had been exposed to COVID-19. The CDR3 runs from the conserved cysteine through the conserved F or W. The D gene is left open where the match is weak. The listing skips clone size in some rows; elsewhere it reads once, few, many or a size class.

size,J,V,D,DNA,CDR3
.,TRBJ2-5,TRBV27,TRBD1,TGTGCCAGCAGTTTCCAGGGGGCTTTGGGAGAGACCCAGTACTTC,CASSFQGALGETQYF
.,TRBJ2-7,TRBV4-1,.,TGCGCCAGCAGCTACAGGGAATCCTACGAGCAGTACTTC,CASSYRESYEQYF
.,TRBJ2-1,TRBV3-1/TRBV3-2,.,TGTGCCAGCAGCTCCTGGCGAGGGGAGCAGTTCTTC,CASSSWRGEQFF
.,TRBJ1-5,TRBV19,.,TGTGCCAGTAGTATCCAGGGGCCTCAGCCCCAGCATTTT,CASSIQGPQPQHF
.,TRBJ2-1,TRBV5-1,TRBD2,TGCGCCAGCAGCGATAGCGGGGGGGCAGGTAATGAGCAGTTCTTC,CASSDSGGAGNEQFF
once,TRBJ2-7,TRBV19,TRBD1,TGTGCCAGTTCCACCCGGGACAGAGCTTACTACGAGCAGTACTTC,CASSTRDRAYYEQYF
.,TRBJ1-2,TRBV28,.,TGTGCCAGCTCTATATTGGAGGGCTACACCTTC,CASSILEGYTF
.,TRBJ1-2,TRBV14,.,TGTGCCAGCAGCCAATCGACAGGAATTTATGGCTACACCTTC,CASSQSTGIYGYTF
.,TRBJ1-1,TRBV5-1,TRBD1,TGCGCCAGCAGCTTGGTAGGGAGGAGACAGGGGGCTTGGGGCACTGAAGCTTTCTTT,CASSLVGRRQGAWGTEAFF
.,TRBJ2-5,TRBV27,TRBD2,TGTGCCAGCCCAACACAAAGACTAGCGGGGGGACCGGGCCAAGAGACCCAGTACTTC,CASPTQRLAGGPGQETQYF
.,TRBJ2-3,TRBV4-1,.,TGCGCCAGCAGCCAAGCAGGGAGCACAGATACGCAGTATTTT,CASSQAGSTDTQYF
.,TRBJ1-1,TRBV7-9,.,TGTGCCAGCAGCTTAGGGGCAGGGTTGGACACTGAAGCTTTCTTT,CASSLGAGLDTEAFF
.,TRBJ1-3,TRBV3-1/TRBV3-2,.,TGTGCCAGCAGCATACAGGGTACTTGGGGAAACACCATATATTTT,CASSIQGTWGNTIYF
once,TRBJ2-3,TRBV1,.,TGCACCAGCAGCCAGGAGGATAGGCGGGGGGGCCGGGATACGCAGTATTTT,CTSSQEDRRGGRDTQYF
few,TRBJ1-2,TRBV30,.,TGTGCCTGGAGTAGAGCGGGGACAAATTCTAACTATGGCTACACCTTC,CAWSRAGTNSNYGYTF
.,TRBJ2-1,TRBV27,.,TGTGCCAGCAGTTTATTCCCTTACACTGAGCAGTTCTTC,CASSLFPYTEQFF
.,TRBJ2-1,TRBV11-3,.,TGTGCCAGCAGCTCCACCAGGGACAATGAGCAGTTCTTC,CASSSTRDNEQFF
.,TRBJ1-5,TRBV2,TRBD1,TGTGCCAGCAGTGAAGGAACCCGGGACAGGGGAGTGAATCAGCCCCAGCATTTT,CASSEGTRDRGVNQPQHF
.,TRBJ1-2,TRBV3-1/TRBV3-2,.,TGTGCCAGCAGCCAAGAAGGGGTTGGCTACACCTTC,CASSQEGVGYTF
.,TRBJ2-7,TRBV5-1,.,TGCGCCAGCAGCTTGGGGGTCGGGACACACAAAAGCACCTACGAGCAGTACTTC,CASSLGVGTHKSTYEQYF
.,TRBJ2-7,TRBV28,.,TGTGCCAGCAGCCCGGACAGGAGGGGCATGAGCTCCTACGAGCAGTACTTC,CASSPDRRGMSSYEQYF
once,TRBJ2-5,TRBV5-3,TRBD1,TGTGCCAGAATTGTGCGGACAGGGTTGCAAGAGACCCAGTACTTC,CARIVRTGLQETQYF
.,TRBJ1-1,TRBV7-2,.,TGTGCCAGCAGCTTAGCGCGCCAGGAGAACACTGAAGCTTTCTTT,CASSLARQENTEAFF
once,TRBJ2-7,TRBV15,TRBD1,TGTGCCACCAGCAGACCGGGACAGGGAAGCCCCTACGAGCAGTACTTC,CATSRPGQGSPYEQYF
.,TRBJ2-3,TRBV14,TRBD2,TGTGCCAGCAGTCAATGGTCTAGCGGGGGGATGGAGGATACGCAGTATTTT,CASSQWSSGGMEDTQYF
once,TRBJ1-4,TRBV5-6,TRBD1,TGTGCCAGCAGCGAAAGACAGGGGGCAGGCGAAAAACTGTTTTTT,CASSERQGAGEKLFF
.,TRBJ2-5,TRBV2,.,TGTGCCAGCAGTGAAGCGGGGGGAGAGACCCAGTACTTC,CASSEAGGETQYF
.,TRBJ2-3,TRBV5-6,.,TGTGCCAGCAGCCGGACTAGCACAGATACGCAGTATTTT,CASSRTSTDTQYF
.,TRBJ1-6,TRBV13,TRBD1,TGTGCCAGCAGCTCACAGGGGAGCTCCTATAATTCACCCCTCCACTTT,CASSSQGSSYNSPLHF
.,TRBJ2-1,TRBV18,.,TGTGCCAGCTCACCCAGACTGGAATCCTACAATGAGCAGTTCTTC,CASSPRLESYNEQFF
.,TRBJ1-5,TRBV7-9,TRBD1,TGTGCCAGCAGCTTCTCCCAGGGACAGGGGAGTCAGCCCCAGCATTTT,CASSFSQGQGSQPQHF
.,TRBJ1-2,TRBV10-3,TRBD1,TGTGCCATCAGTGAGGGGACAGGGCTGGCATATGGCTACACCTTC,CAISEGTGLAYGYTF
.,TRBJ2-3,TRBV2,TRBD2,TGTGCCAGCGGGGGAACGGGGGGACCTAGCACAGATACGCAGTATTTT,CASGGTGGPSTDTQYF
.,TRBJ1-5,TRBV18,.,TGTGCCAGCTCCCCATCGACTAGCCCGGGCAATCAGCCCCAGCATTTT,CASSPSTSPGNQPQHF
.,TRBJ1-3,TRBV2,.,TGTGCCAGCAGCCGGACATTGAACACTGGAAACACCATATATTTT,CASSRTLNTGNTIYF
.,TRBJ2-3,TRBV5-4,.,TGTGCCAGCAAGGGCGGGGCCCGGGATACGCAGTATTTT,CASKGGARDTQYF
.,TRBJ1-1,TRBV5-1,.,TGCGCCAGCAGCTACGGAGGGGCAGTCCTCACTGAAGCTTTCTTT,CASSYGGAVLTEAFF
.,TRBJ1-2,TRBV5-4,TRBD1,TGTGCCAGCAGCTTTACGTGGACAGGGGATGGCTACACCTTC,CASSFTWTGDGYTF
.,TRBJ1-1,TRBV6-5,TRBD1,TGTGCCAGCATCGGGACAGCGAACACTGAAGCTTTCTTT,CASIGTANTEAFF
.,TRBJ2-5,TRBV28,.,TGTGCCAGCAGTTATGCCGGGATCCAAGAGACCCAGTACTTC,CASSYAGIQETQYF
once,TRBJ1-2,TRBV12-3/TRBV12-4,TRBD1,TGTGCCAGCAGTTGGGGACAGGGTTATGGCTACACCTTC,CASSWGQGYGYTF
.,TRBJ1-4,TRBV4-2,.,TGTGCCAGCAGCCGGGACATTTACAGAGAATCAACTAATGAAAAACTGTTTTTT,CASSRDIYRESTNEKLFF
.,TRBJ1-5,TRBV4-1,.,TGCGCCAGCAGCCGAAGTCCGGGGGGGATCAATCAGCCCCAGCATTTT,CASSRSPGGINQPQHF
.,TRBJ2-7,TRBV27,TRBD1,TGTGCCAGCAGCCATATCCCGGGACAGGGGCGCAACGAGCAGTACTTC,CASSHIPGQGRNEQYF
.,TRBJ2-7,TRBV15,TRBD1,TGTGCCACCAGCAGAGAGCAGGGGGAACTCTCCGAGCAGTACTTC,CATSREQGELSEQYF
.,TRBJ2-7,TRBV7-9,.,TGTGCCAGCAGGTCTGGTGGAGTAGGTACTTACGAGCAGTACTTC,CASRSGGVGTYEQYF
.,TRBJ2-3,TRBV7-9,TRBD1,TGTGCCAGCAGCCCCCAGGGGGAGCGGCGCACAGATACGCAGTATTTT,CASSPQGERRTDTQYF
.,TRBJ2-1,TRBV5-4,TRBD1,TGTGCCAGCAGCGAAGGACAGGGGCACCACAATGAGCAGTTCTTC,CASSEGQGHHNEQFF
.,TRBJ1-4,TRBV11-2,TRBD1,TGTGCCAGCAGCCCAAGACAGGGTCTGAACCATGAAAAACTGTTTTTT,CASSPRQGLNHEKLFF
once,TRBJ2-7,TRBV6-5,TRBD2,TGTGCCAGCAGTTACTCCGGAAATAGCGGGTACGAGCAGTACTTC,CASSYSGNSGYEQYF
.,TRBJ1-1,TRBV9,.,TGTGCCAGCAGCGCACAGGGAGGGGAGAACACTGAAGCTTTCTTT,CASSAQGGENTEAFF
.,TRBJ1-2,TRBV30,TRBD1,TGTGCCTGGAGTGAGGACAGGGCTAATTATGGCTACACCTTC,CAWSEDRANYGYTF
.,TRBJ2-5,TRBV24-1,TRBD2,TGTGCCACCAGTGTTGGGGGGGAAGAGACCCAGTACTTC,CATSVGGEETQYF